Listed below are T cell receptor beta chains from one sample, sequenced in a study of blood T cells in healthy people across ages. Using its own MiXCR run on the 5' RACE reads, TCRdb lists one record per CDR3 protein. The sample lists about 640,000 distinct CDR3 sequences, approximately 50% occurring once. Sequencing input: blood. Every receptor here comes from a man aged 55 to 70 in good health. Both conserved end residues are part of each CDR3. The order of the fields is J gene, V gene, D gene, clone size, CDR3 protein, CDR3 DNA. A D gene is named only where the DNA matches it firmly. Not every row has a clone size; where given, it reads once, few, many or a size class.

j_gene: TRBJ2-1; v_gene: TRBV18; d_gene: TRBD1; abundance: .; CDR3aa: CATATGQGMSEQFF; CDR3nt: TGTGCCACCGCGACAGGGCAGGGGATGAGTGAGCAGTTCTTC
j_gene: TRBJ2-3; v_gene: TRBV4-1; d_gene: TRBD2; abundance: .; CDR3aa: CASSQEGGDTQYF; CDR3nt: TGCGCCAGCAGCCAAGAGGGGGGGGATACGCAGTATTTT
j_gene: TRBJ2-6; v_gene: TRBV29-1; d_gene: .; abundance: few; CDR3aa: CSAELWANVLTF; CDR3nt: TGCAGCGCAGAGCTCTGGGCCAACGTCCTGACTTTC
j_gene: TRBJ2-7; v_gene: TRBV5-1; d_gene: TRBD1; abundance: few; CDR3aa: CASSGQGAAYEQYF; CDR3nt: TGCGCCAGCAGCGGACAGGGGGCAGCCTACGAGCAGTACTTC
j_gene: TRBJ2-3; v_gene: TRBV27; d_gene: .; abundance: .; CDR3aa: CASSLFRSSDTQYF; CDR3nt: TGTGCCAGCAGTTTATTCAGGTCATCCGATACGCAGTATTTT
j_gene: TRBJ2-7; v_gene: TRBV10-3; d_gene: .; abundance: few; CDR3aa: CAISRGETSYEQYF; CDR3nt: TGTGCCATCAGTCGCGGGGAGACCTCCTACGAGCAGTACTTC
j_gene: TRBJ2-5; v_gene: TRBV9; d_gene: .; abundance: .; CDR3aa: CASSVDKGQETQYF; CDR3nt: TGTGCCAGCAGCGTTGACAAGGGTCAAGAGACCCAGTACTTC
j_gene: TRBJ2-5; v_gene: TRBV5-1; d_gene: .; abundance: .; CDR3aa: CASSLARRDQETQYF; CDR3nt: TGCGCCAGCAGCTTGGCCAGGCGGGACCAAGAGACCCAGTACTTC
j_gene: TRBJ1-5; v_gene: TRBV11-2; d_gene: .; abundance: .; CDR3aa: CASSFGQPNQPQHF; CDR3nt: TGTGCCAGCAGCTTCGGACAGCCCAATCAGCCCCAGCATTTT
j_gene: TRBJ2-3; v_gene: TRBV18; d_gene: TRBD2; abundance: .; CDR3aa: CASSPPTGGATDTQYF; CDR3nt: TGTGCCAGCTCACCACCGACCGGGGGGGCGACAGATACGCAGTATTTT
j_gene: TRBJ2-1; v_gene: TRBV29-1; d_gene: TRBD2; abundance: .; CDR3aa: CSVEGSRGGYQETQFF; CDR3nt: TGCAGCGTTGAAGGCTCTCGCGGGGGGTACCAAGAGACCCAGTTCTTC
j_gene: TRBJ2-7; v_gene: TRBV7-2; d_gene: .; abundance: .; CDR3aa: CASSLAALFWEQYF; CDR3nt: TGTGCCAGCAGCTTAGCGGCGCTGTTCTGGGAGCAGTACTTC
j_gene: TRBJ2-7; v_gene: TRBV5-6; d_gene: TRBD2; abundance: few; CDR3aa: CASRPTSGSYEQYF; CDR3nt: TGTGCCAGCAGGCCGACTAGCGGCTCCTACGAGCAGTACTTC
j_gene: TRBJ2-7; v_gene: TRBV5-1; d_gene: TRBD1; abundance: .; CDR3aa: CASAPSRGQSYEQYF; CDR3nt: TGCGCCAGCGCTCCGAGTAGGGGACAGAGTTACGAGCAGTACTTC
j_gene: TRBJ2-5; v_gene: TRBV7-2; d_gene: TRBD2; abundance: .; CDR3aa: CASSLGPGTTIQETQYF; CDR3nt: TGTGCCAGCAGCTTAGGGCCAGGGACTACCATACAAGAGACCCAGTACTTC
j_gene: TRBJ2-1; v_gene: TRBV7-2; d_gene: .; abundance: few; CDR3aa: CASSLPGLPREQFF; CDR3nt: TGTGCCAGCAGCTTACCGGGACTCCCGAGGGAGCAGTTCTTC
j_gene: TRBJ2-1; v_gene: TRBV12-3/TRBV12-4; d_gene: .; abundance: few; CDR3aa: CASSFTGEQFF; CDR3nt: TGTGCCAGCAGTTTTACAGGGGAGCAGTTCTTC
j_gene: TRBJ1-1; v_gene: TRBV29-1; d_gene: .; abundance: few; CDR3aa: CSVEGGSLQGSTEAFF; CDR3nt: TGCAGCGTTGAAGGGGGCTCCCTCCAGGGGAGCACTGAAGCTTTCTTT
j_gene: TRBJ2-1; v_gene: TRBV13; d_gene: .; abundance: .; CDR3aa: CASSLKVSGYNEQFF; CDR3nt: TGTGCCAGCAGCTTAAAAGTATCGGGCTACAATGAGCAGTTCTTC
j_gene: TRBJ1-2; v_gene: TRBV24-1; d_gene: .; abundance: .; CDR3aa: CATSESGTYGYTF; CDR3nt: TGTGCCACCAGTGAGTCCGGAACCTATGGCTACACCTTC
j_gene: TRBJ1-4; v_gene: TRBV3-1; d_gene: TRBD1; abundance: .; CDR3aa: CASSPTGGTNEKLFF; CDR3nt: TGTGCCAGCAGCCCGACAGGGGGAACTAATGAAAAACTGTTTTTT
j_gene: TRBJ2-3; v_gene: TRBV20-1; d_gene: .; abundance: .; CDR3aa: CSAHRVRVTDTQYF; CDR3nt: TGCAGTGCTCACAGGGTGCGGGTAACAGATACGCAGTATTTT
j_gene: TRBJ1-1; v_gene: TRBV5-1; d_gene: TRBD1; abundance: .; CDR3aa: CASSKDRDGTEAFF; CDR3nt: TGCGCCAGCAGCAAGGACAGGGATGGCACTGAAGCTTTCTTT
j_gene: TRBJ2-1; v_gene: TRBV6-5; d_gene: .; abundance: few; CDR3aa: CASSYSGGRGDNEQFF; CDR3nt: TGTGCCAGCAGTTACTCCGGGGGCCGGGGGGACAATGAGCAGTTCTTC
j_gene: TRBJ1-6; v_gene: TRBV2; d_gene: TRBD1; abundance: .; CDR3aa: CATTMGQGSLLHF; CDR3nt: TGTGCCACCACGATGGGACAGGGATCCCTCCTCCACTTT